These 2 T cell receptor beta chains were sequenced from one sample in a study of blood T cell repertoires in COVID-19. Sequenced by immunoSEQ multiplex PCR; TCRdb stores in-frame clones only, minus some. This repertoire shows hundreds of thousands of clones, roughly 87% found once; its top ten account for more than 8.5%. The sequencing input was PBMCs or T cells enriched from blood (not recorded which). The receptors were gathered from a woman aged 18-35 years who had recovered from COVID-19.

The CDR3, as DNA: TGTGCCAGCAGCCCGCAGACAGCTCCTGCCGAAGCTTTCTTT. It codes for CASSPQTAPAEAFF. J is TRBJ1-1 and V is TRBV7-8, with D possibly being TRBD1 (5 bases). The CDR3 sequence is 14 residues long. V was clipped by 5 bases and J by 8 bases, with 18 bases between them. Germline values: CDR1 SGHVS, CDR2 FQNEAQ.

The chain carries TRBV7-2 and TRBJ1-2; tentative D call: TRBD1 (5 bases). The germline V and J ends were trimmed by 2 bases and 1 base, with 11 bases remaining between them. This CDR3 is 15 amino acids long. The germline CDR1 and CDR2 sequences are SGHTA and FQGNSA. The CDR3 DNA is TGTGCCAGCAGCTTAAAGGCAGGGAATAACTATGGCTACACCTTC. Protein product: CASSLKAGNNYGYTF.